This TCR beta chain was captured in a study of CD8+CD57+ T cells in acquired aplastic anemia. Overall study: Sorted CD4+ and CD8+ cell DNA averaged around 3 ug.

Selection for sequencing was limited to patients who had shown CD8+CD57+ cell expansion by flow cytometry. The germline CDR1 and CDR2 sequences are ENHRY and SYGVKD. The CDR3 loop spans 12 amino acids. V lost 8 bases to trimming and J lost 5 bases, with 9 bases between them. Genomic DNA was employed as the template in profiling TCR beta VDJ and CDR3. TCRdb analysed the reads with MiXCR anew, one entry per CDR3 protein. This table has some 160,000 distinct CDR3 sequences, 45% to 50% appearing once. The receptor was derived from a human donor with aplastic anemia. The sequencing sample was made of sorted CD4+, CD8+, or CD8+CD57+ T cells (not recorded which) from PBMCs. V gene TRBV10-3 combines with J gene TRBJ1-4, with no clear D. The CDR3 here is CAIGNPNEKLFF. The CDR3 nucleotides read TGTGCCATCGGAAACCCCAATGAAAAACTGTTTTTT.